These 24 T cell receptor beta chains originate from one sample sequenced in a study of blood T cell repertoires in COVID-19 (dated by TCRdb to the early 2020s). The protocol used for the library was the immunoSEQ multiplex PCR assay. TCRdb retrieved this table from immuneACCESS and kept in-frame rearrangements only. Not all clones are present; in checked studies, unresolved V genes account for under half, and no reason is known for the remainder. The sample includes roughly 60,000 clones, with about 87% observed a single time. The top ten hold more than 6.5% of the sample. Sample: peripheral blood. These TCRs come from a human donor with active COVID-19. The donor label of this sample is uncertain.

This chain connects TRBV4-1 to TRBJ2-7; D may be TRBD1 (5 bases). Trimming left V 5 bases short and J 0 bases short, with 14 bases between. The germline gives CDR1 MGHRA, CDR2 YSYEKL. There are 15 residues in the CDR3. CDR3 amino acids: CASSNQAGPSYEQYF. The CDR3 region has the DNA TGCGCCAGCAGCAACCAGGCAGGGCCCTCCTACGAGCAGTACTTC.

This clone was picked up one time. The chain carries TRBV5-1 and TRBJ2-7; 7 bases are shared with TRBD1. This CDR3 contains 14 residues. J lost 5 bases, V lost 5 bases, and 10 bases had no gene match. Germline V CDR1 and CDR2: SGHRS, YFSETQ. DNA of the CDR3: TGCGCCAGCAGGAGTGCAGGGGGTGGCGACGAGCAGTACTTC. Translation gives CASRSAGGGDEQYF.

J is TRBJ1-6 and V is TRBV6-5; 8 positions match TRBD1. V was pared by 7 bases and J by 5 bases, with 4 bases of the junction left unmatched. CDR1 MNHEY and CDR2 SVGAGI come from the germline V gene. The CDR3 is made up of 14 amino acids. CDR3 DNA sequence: TGTGCCAGCATCCCAGGGGGCCATAATTCACCCCTCCACTTT. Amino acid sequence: CASIPGGHNSPLHF.

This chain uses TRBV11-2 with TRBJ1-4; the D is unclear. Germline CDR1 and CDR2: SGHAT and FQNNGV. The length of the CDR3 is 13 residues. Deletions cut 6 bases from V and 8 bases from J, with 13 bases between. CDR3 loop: CASSGWAEEKLFF. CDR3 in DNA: TGTGCCAGCAGTGGGTGGGCAGAGGAAAAACTGTTTTTT.

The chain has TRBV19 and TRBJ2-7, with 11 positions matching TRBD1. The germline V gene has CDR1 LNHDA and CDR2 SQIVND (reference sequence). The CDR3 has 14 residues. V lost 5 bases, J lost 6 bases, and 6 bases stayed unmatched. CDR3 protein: CASSVGQGAGEQYF. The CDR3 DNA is TGTGCCAGTAGTGTCGGACAGGGGGCCGGCGAGCAGTACTTC.

CDR3 in DNA: TGCGCCAGCAGCGCCGGGACTAGCGGGTCCTACGAGCAGTACTTC. It translates to CASSAGTSGSYEQYF. The J gene is TRBJ2-7, the V gene TRBV5-1; 12 bases fit TRBD2. CDR1 is SGHRS, CDR2 YFSETQ, per germline. There are 15 residues in the CDR3. With V trimmed by 4 bases and J by 1 base, 3 bases remained unmatched.

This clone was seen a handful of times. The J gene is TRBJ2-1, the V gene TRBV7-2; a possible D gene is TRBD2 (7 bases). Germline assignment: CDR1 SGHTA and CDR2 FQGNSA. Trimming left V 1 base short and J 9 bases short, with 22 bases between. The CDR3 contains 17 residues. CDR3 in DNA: TGTGCCAGCAGCTTAGGAGGGGGGGGCGGGAAGTCCGGTGAGCAGTTCTTC. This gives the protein CASSLGGGGGKSGEQFF.

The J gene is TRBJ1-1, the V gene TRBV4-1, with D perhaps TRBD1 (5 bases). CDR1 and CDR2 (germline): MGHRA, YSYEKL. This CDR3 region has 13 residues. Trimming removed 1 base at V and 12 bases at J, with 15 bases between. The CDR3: CASSQVTGGETFF. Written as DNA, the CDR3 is TGCGCCAGCAGCCAAGTAACAGGCGGGGAGACTTTCTTT.

The CDR3 region has the DNA TGTGCCAGCAGCCATCAGGACAGGGCGGTAAAGACCCAGTACTTC. Translating it yields CASSHQDRAVKTQYF. The V and J genes are TRBV14 and TRBJ2-5; 8 nucleotides match TRBD1. CDR1 and CDR2 (germline): SGHDN, FVKESK. With 3 bases clipped from V and 6 bases from J, the junction kept 9 bases outside the gene matches. This CDR3 is built from 15 residues.

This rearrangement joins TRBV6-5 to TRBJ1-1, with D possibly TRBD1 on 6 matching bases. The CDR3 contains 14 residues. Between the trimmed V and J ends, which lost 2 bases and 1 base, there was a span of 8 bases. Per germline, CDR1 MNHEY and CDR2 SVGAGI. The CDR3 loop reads CASSYGGANTEAFF. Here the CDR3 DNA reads TGTGCCAGCAGTTACGGGGGCGCGAACACTGAAGCTTTCTTT.

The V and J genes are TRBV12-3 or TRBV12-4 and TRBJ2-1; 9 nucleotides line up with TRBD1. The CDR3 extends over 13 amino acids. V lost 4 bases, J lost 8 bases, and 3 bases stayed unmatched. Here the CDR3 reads CASSYRGLDEQFF. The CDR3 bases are TGTGCCAGCAGTTACAGGGGGCTGGATGAGCAGTTCTTC.

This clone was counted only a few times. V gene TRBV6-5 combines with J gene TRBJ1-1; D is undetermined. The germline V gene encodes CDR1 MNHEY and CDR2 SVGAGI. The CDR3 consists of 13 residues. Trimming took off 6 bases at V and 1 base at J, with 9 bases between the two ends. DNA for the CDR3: TGTGCCAGCAGCCTACAGACGAACACTGAAGCTTTCTTT. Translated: CASSLQTNTEAFF.

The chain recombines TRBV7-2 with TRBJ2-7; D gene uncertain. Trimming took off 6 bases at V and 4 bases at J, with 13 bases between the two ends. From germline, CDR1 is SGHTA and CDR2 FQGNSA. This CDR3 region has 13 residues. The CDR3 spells CASSPSRQYEQYF. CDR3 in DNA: TGTGCCAGCAGTCCTTCCAGACAATACGAGCAGTACTTC.

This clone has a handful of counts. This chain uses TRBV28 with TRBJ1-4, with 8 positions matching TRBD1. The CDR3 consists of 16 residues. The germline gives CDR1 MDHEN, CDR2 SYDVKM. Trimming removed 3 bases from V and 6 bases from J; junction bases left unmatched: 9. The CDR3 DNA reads TGTGCCAGCAGTTTTATTACAGGGGGGGCTGATGAAAAACTGTTTTTT. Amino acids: CASSFITGGADEKLFF. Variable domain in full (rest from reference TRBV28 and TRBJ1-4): DVKVTQSSRYLVKRTGEKVFLECVQDMDHENMFWYRQDPGLGLRLIYFSYDVKMKEKGDIPEGYSVSREKKERFSLILESASTNQTSMYLCASSFITGGADEKLFFGSGTQLSVL.

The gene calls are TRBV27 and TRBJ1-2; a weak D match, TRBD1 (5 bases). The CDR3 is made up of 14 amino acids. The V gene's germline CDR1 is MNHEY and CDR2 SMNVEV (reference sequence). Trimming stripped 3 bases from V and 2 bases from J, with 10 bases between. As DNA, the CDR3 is TGTGCCAGCAGTTTTCAGGGTCCCAACTATGGCTACACCTTC. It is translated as CASSFQGPNYGYTF.

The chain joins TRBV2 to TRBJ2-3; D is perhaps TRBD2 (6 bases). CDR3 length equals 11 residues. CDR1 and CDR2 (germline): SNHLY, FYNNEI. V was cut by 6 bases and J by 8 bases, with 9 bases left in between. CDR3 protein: CASRGEVTQYF. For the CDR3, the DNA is TGTGCCAGCAGGGGGGAGGTTACGCAGTATTTT.

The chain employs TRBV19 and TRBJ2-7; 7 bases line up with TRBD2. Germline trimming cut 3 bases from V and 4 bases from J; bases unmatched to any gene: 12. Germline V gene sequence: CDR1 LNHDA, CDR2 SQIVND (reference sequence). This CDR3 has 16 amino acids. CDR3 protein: CASSMRGRAILYEQYF. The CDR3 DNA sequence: TGTGCCAGTAGTATGCGAGGGAGGGCCATATTGTACGAGCAGTACTTC.

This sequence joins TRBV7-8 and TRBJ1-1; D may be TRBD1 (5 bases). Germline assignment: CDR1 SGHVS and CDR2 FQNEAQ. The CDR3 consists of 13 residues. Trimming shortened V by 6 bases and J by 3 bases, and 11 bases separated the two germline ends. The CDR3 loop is CASRTLGDTEAFF. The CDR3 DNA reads TGTGCCAGCAGAACCCTAGGGGACACTGAAGCTTTCTTT.

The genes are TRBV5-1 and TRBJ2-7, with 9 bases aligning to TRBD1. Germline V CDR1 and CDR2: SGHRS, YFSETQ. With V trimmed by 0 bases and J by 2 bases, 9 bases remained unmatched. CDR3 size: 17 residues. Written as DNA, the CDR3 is TGCGCCAGCAGCTTGGGGTCTTGGACAGGGGTAACCTACGAGCAGTACTTC. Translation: CASSLGSWTGVTYEQYF. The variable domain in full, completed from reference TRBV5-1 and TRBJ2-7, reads KAGVTQTPRYLIKTRGQQVTLSCSPISGHRSVSWYQQTPGQGLQFLFEYFSETQRNKGNFPGRFSGRQFSNSRSEMNVSTLELGDSALYLCASSLGSWTGVTYEQYFGPGTRLTVT.

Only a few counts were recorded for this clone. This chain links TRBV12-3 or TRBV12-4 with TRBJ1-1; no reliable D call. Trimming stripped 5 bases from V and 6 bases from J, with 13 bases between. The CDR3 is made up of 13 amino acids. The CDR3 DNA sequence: TGTGCCAGCAGTGTCGATGGGCGGGCTGAAGCTTTCTTT. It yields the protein CASSVDGRAEAFF.

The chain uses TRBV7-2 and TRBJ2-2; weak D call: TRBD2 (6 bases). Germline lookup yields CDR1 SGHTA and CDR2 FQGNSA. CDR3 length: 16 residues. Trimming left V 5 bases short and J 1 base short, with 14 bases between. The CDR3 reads CASSPRLGVNTGELFF. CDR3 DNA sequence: TGTGCCAGCAGCCCCCGACTAGGAGTGAACACCGGGGAGCTGTTTTTT. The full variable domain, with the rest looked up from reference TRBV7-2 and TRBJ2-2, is GAGVSQSPSNKVTEKGKDVELRCDPISGHTALYWYRQSLGQGLEFLIYFQGNSAPDKSGLPSDRFSAERTGGSVSTLTIQRTQQEDSAVYLCASSPRLGVNTGELFFGEGSRLTVL.

The CDR3: CASSGITGETQYF. The CDR3 coding sequence is TGTGCCAGCAGCGGTATTACCGGAGAGACCCAGTACTTC. V and J are TRBV7-3 and TRBJ2-5; no reliable D call. The CDR3 runs 13 residues. Germline loops: CDR1 SGHTA, CDR2 FQGTGA. Trimming stripped 5 bases from V and 4 bases from J, with 11 bases between. The full variable domain, with the rest looked up from reference TRBV7-3 and TRBJ2-5, is GAGVSQTPSNKVTEKGKYVELRCDPISGHTALYWYRQSLGQGPEFLIYFQGTGAADDSGLPNDRFFAVRPEGSVSTLKIQRTERGDSAVYLCASSGITGETQYFGPGTRLLVL.

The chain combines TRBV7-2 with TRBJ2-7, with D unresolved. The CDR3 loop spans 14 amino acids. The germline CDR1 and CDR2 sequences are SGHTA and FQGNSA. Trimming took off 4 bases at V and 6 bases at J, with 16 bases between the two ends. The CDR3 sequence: CASSSIWAPSEQYF. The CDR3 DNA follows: TGTGCCAGCAGCTCTATATGGGCCCCATCCGAGCAGTACTTC.

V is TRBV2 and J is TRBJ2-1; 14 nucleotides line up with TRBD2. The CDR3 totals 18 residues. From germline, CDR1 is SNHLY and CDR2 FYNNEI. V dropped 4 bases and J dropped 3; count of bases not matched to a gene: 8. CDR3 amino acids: CASSGTSGGPSLYNEQFF. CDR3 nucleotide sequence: TGTGCCAGCAGTGGGACTAGCGGGGGGCCGAGCCTCTACAATGAGCAGTTCTTC.